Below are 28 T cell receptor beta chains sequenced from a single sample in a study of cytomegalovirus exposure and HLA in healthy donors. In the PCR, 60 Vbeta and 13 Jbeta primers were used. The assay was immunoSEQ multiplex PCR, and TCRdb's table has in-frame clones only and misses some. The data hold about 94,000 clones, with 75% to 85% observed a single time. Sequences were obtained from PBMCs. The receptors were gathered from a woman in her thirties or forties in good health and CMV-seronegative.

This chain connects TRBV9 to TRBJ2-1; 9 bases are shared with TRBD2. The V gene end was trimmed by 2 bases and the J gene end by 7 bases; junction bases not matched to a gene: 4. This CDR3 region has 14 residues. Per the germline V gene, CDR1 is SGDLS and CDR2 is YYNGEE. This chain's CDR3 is CASSVLAGLNEQFF. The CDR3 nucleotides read TGTGCCAGCAGCGTGCTAGCGGGGTTGAATGAGCAGTTCTTC.

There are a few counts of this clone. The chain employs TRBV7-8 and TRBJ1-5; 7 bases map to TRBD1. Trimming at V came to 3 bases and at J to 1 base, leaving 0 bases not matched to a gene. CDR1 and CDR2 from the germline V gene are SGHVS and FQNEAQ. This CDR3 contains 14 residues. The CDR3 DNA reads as TGTGCCAGCAGCTTCAGGGGGAGCAATCAGCCCCAGCATTTT. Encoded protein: CASSFRGSNQPQHF.

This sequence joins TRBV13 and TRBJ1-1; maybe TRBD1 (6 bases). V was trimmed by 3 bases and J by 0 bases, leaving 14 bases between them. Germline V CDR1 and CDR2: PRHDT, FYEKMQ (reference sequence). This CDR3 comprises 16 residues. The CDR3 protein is CASSFKTWTVNTEAFF. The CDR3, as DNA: TGTGCCAGCAGCTTTAAAACGTGGACAGTGAACACTGAAGCTTTCTTT.

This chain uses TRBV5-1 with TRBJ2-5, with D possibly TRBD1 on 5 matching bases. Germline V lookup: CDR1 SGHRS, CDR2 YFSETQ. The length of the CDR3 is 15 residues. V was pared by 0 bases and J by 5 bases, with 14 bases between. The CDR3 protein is CASSLATGSVETQYF. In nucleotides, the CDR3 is TGCGCCAGCAGCTTGGCCACAGGTTCGGTGGAGACCCAGTACTTC.

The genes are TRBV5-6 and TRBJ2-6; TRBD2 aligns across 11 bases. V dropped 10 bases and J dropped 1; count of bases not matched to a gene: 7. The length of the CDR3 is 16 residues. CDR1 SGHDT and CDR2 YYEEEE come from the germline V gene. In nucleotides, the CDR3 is TGTGCCGCCTCTAGCGGGGGGTTGTCTGGGGCCAACGTCCTGACTTTC. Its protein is CAASSGGLSGANVLTF.

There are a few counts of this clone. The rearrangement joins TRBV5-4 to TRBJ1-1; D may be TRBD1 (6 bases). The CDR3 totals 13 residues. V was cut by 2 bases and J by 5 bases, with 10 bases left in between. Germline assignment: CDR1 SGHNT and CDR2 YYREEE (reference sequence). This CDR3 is CASSFQGRTEAFF. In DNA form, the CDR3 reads TGTGCCAGCAGCTTTCAGGGGCGGACTGAAGCTTTCTTT. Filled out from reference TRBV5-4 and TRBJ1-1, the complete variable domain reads ETGVTQSPTHLIKTRGQQVTLRCSSQSGHNTVSWYQQALGQGPQFIFQYYREEENGRGNFPPRFSGLQFPNYSSELNVNALELDDSALYLCASSFQGRTEAFFGQGTRLTVV.

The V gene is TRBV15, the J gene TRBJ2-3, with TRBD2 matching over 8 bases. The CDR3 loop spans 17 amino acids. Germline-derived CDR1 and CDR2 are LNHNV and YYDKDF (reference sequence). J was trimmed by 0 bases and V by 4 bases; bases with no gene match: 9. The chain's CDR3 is CATSTGRLAHSTDTQYF. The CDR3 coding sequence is TGTGCCACCAGCACCGGACGACTAGCGCATAGCACAGATACGCAGTATTTT.

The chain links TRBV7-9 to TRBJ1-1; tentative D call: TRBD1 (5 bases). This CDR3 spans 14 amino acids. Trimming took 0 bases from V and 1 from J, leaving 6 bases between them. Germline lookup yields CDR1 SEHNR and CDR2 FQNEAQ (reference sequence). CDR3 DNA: TGTGCCAGCAGCTTAGCACAGGCGAACACTGAAGCTTTCTTT. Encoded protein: CASSLAQANTEAFF.

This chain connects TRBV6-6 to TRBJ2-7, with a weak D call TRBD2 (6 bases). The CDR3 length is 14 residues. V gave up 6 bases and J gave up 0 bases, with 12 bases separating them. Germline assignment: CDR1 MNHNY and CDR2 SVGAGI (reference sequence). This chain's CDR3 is CASRPDGSSYEQYF. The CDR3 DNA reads TGTGCCAGCAGGCCGGACGGGAGCTCCTACGAGCAGTACTTC.

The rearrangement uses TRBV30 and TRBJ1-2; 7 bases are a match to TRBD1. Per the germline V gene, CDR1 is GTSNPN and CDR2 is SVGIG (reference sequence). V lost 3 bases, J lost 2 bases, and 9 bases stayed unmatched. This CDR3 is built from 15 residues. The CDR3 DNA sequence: TGTGCCTGGAGACACGCCGGGACAGCAAACTATGGCTACACCTTC. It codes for CAWRHAGTANYGYTF.

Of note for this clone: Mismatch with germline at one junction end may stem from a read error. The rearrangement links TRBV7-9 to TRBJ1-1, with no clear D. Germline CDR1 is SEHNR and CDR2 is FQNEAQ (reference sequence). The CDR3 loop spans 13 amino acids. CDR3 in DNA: TGTGCCAGCAGTTTAGTCCTAAACACTGAAGCTTTCTTT. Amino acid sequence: CASSLVLNTEAFF.

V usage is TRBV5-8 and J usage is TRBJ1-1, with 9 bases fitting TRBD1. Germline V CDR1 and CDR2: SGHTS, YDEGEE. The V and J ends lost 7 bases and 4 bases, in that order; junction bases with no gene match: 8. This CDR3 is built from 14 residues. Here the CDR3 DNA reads TGTGCCAGCGCATTACAGGGGGCTGGCACTGAAGCTTTCTTT. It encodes CASALQGAGTEAFF.

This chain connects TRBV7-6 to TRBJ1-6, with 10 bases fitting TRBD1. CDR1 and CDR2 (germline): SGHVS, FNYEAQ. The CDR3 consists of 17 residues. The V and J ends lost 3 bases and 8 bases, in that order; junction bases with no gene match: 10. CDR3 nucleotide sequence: TGTGCCAGCAGCTTCAGCCCGACAGGGGGCGCCTATTCACCCCTCCACTTT. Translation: CASSFSPTGGAYSPLHF.

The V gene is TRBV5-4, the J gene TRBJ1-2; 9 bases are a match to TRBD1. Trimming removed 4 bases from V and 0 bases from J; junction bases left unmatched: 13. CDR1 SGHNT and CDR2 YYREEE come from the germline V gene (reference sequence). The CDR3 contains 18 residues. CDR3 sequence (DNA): TGTGCCAGCAGCAAACCCACAGGGGGCGAGGGAACTAACTATGGCTACACCTTC. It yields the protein CASSKPTGGEGTNYGYTF.

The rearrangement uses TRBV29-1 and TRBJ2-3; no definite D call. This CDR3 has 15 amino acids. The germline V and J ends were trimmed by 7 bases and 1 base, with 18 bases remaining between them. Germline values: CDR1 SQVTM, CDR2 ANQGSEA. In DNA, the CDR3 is TGCAGCGGACGGCTTGAAGCGCATCGCACAGATACGCAGTATTTT. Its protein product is CSGRLEAHRTDTQYF.

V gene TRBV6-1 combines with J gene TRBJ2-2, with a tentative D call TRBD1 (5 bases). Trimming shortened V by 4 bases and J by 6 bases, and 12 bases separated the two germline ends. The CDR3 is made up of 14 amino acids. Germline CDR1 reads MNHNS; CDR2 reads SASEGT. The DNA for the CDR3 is TGTGCCAGCAGTGCAGGGTTCACCGCCGGGGAGCTGTTTTTT. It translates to CASSAGFTAGELFF.

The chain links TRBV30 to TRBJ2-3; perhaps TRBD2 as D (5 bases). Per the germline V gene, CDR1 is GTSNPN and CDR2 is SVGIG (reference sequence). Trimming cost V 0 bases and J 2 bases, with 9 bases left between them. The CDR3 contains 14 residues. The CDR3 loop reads CAWSVGSNTDTQYF. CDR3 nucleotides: TGTGCCTGGAGTGTAGGGAGCAACACAGATACGCAGTATTTT. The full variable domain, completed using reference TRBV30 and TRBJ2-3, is SQTIHQWPATLVQPVGSPLSLECTVEGTSNPNLYWYRQAAGRGLQLLFYSVGIGQISSEVPQNLSASRPQDRQFILSSKKLLLSDSGFYLCAWSVGSNTDTQYFGPGTRLTVL.

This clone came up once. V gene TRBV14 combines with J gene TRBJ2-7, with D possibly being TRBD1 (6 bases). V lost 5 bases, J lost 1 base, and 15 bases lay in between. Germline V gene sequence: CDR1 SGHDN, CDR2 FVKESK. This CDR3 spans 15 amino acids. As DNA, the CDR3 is TGTGCCAGCAGCGCCAGGGGAGATTTTTCCTACGAGCAGTACTTC. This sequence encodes CASSARGDFSYEQYF.

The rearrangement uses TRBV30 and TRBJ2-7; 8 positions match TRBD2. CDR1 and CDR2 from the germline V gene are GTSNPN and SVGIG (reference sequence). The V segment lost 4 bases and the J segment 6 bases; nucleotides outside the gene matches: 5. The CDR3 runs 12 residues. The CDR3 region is CAWNSGVFEQYF. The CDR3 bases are TGTGCCTGGAATAGCGGGGTATTCGAGCAGTACTTC.

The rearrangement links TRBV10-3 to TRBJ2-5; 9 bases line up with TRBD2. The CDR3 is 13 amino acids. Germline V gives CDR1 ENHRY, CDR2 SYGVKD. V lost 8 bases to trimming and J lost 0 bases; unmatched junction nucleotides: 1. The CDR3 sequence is CAIAGGYQETQYF. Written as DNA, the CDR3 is TGTGCCATCGCGGGGGGGTACCAAGAGACCCAGTACTTC.

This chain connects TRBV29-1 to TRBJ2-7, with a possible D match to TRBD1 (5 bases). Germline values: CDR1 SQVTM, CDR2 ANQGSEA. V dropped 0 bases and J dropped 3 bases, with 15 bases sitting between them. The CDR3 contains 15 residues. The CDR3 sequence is CSVEEQRQSSYEQYF. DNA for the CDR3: TGCAGCGTTGAAGAACAGCGACAGTCTAGCTACGAGCAGTACTTC.

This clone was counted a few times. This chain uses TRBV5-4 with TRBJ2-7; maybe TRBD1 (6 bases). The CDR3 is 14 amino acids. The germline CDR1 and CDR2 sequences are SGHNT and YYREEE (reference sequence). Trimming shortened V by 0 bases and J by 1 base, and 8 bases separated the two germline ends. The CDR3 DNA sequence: TGTGCCAGCAGCTTGGTGGACAGTTCCTACGAGCAGTACTTC. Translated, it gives CASSLVDSSYEQYF.

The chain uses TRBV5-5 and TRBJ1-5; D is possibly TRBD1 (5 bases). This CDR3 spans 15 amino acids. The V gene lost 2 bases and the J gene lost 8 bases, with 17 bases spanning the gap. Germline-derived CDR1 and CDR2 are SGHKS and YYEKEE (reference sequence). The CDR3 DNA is TGTGCCAGCAGCTTTGGGACTGTCCCGGGGGAGCCCCAGCATTTT. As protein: CASSFGTVPGEPQHF.

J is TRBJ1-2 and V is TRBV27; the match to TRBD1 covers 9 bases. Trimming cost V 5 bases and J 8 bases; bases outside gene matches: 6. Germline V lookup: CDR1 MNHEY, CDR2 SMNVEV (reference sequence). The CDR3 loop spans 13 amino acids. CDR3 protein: CASSAWTGAGYTF. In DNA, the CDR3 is TGTGCCAGCAGTGCGTGGACAGGGGCGGGCTACACCTTC.

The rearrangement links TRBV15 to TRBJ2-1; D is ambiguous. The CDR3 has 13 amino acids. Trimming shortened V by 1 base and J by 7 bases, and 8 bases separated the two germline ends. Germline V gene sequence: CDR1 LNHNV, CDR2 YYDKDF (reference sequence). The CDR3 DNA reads TGTGCCACCAGCAGAGGTCCGGGTAATGAGCAGTTCTTC. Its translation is CATSRGPGNEQFF.

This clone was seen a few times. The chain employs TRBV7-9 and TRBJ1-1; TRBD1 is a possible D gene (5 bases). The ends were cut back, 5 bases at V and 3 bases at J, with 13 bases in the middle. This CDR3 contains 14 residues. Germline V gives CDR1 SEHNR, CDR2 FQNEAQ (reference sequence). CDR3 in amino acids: CASSIPGGDTEAFF. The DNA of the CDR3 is TGTGCCAGCAGCATCCCTGGAGGGGACACTGAAGCTTTCTTT.

The CDR3 region has the DNA TGTGCCAGCAGCCTCAGGGGAGCAAACACCATATATTTT. Translated, it gives CASSLRGANTIYF. The V call is TRBV7-9, the J call TRBJ1-3; tentatively, D is TRBD1 (6 bases). Trimming pared 5 bases from V and 6 bases from J, leaving 11 bases between. Germline V gene data show CDR1 as SEHNR and CDR2 as FQNEAQ (reference sequence). CDR3 length equals 13 residues. Supplemented by reference TRBV7-9 and TRBJ1-3, the full variable domain reads DTGVSQNPRHKITKRGQNVTFRCDPISEHNRLYWYRQTLGQGPEFLTYFQNEAQLEKSRLLSDRFSAERPKGSFSTLEIQRTEQGDSAMYLCASSLRGANTIYFGEGSWLTVV.

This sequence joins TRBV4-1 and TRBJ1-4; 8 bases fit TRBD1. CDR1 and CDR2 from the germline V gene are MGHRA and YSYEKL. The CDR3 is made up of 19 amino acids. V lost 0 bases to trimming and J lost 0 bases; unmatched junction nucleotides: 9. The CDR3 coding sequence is TGCGCCAGCAGCCAAGATAGGCAGGGGGCCTTCTCAACTAATGAAAAACTGTTTTTT. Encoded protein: CASSQDRQGAFSTNEKLFF.